This T cell receptor (beta chain) was captured by sequencing in a study of early stage breast cancer tumors. Turning to the study itself: Seven to nine ER+/PR+/HER2- tumors were invasive ductal; four were invasive lobular.

Produced via immunoSEQ multiplex PCR; TCRdb's table is partial and in-frame only. Here the sample spans tens of thousands of clones, around 85% being singletons. This clone was seen only once. No antigen is known for it. Findings and limits, study-wide: Tumor and normal breast were distinguished via blood comparison in about 85% of the 16 patients.

The CDR3 runs 13 residues. Trimming pared 8 bases from V and 4 bases from J, leaving 14 bases between. Looked up from germline, CDR1 is MNHNY and CDR2 is SVGAGI (reference sequence). This chain joins TRBV6-6 and TRBJ2-5; D is undetermined. The clonotype originates from a person in their 60s with breast cancer. Sequenced input: blood. The CDR3 bases are TGTGCCAGCCTGCAGCCGGAAGGAGAGACCCAGTACTTC. Translated: CASLQPEGETQYF.